This T cell receptor (beta chain) appears in the sequencing data of a study of T cell changes during pregnancy in multiple sclerosis. The data were produced by immunoSEQ multiplex PCR, yet TCRdb's version contains in-frame clones alone and is incomplete. This table holds 20,000 to 25,000 clones, over 65% found once. V was pared by 4 bases and J by 0 bases, with 7 bases between. The CDR3 length is 14 residues. Germline CDR1 reads MDHEN; CDR2 reads SYDVKM. This chain joins TRBV28 and TRBJ1-5; no clear D gene. The TCR comes from a female donor with multiple sclerosis, enrolled in a pregnancy study. The sample was CD8+ T cells from peripheral blood mononuclear cells, taken before pregnancy. CDR3 in DNA: TGTGCCAGCAGTTCCTCGGGTAGCAATCAGCCCCAGCATTTT. Translated, it gives CASSSSGSNQPQHF.